One sample yielded the 32 T cell receptor beta chains listed below, sequenced in a study of blood T cell repertoires in COVID-19. Clones were read by immunoSEQ multiplex PCR, and TCRdb kept only the in-frame ones, dropping some. The sample shows about 120,000 clones, around nine tenths of them seen only once. Sequenced material: peripheral blood. Receptors were obtained from a woman aged 50 to 60 with acute or convalescent COVID-19.

The chain recombines TRBV27 with TRBJ1-2; a possible D gene is TRBD1 (6 bases). The V end lost 3 bases, the J end lost 6 bases, and 17 bases lay between the germline ends. CDR3 length: 15 amino acids. Per germline, CDR1 MNHEY and CDR2 SMNVEV (reference sequence). CDR3 bases: TGTGCCAGCAGTTTCATCTGGGGGCCGAAAGATGGCTACACCTTC. This translates into CASSFIWGPKDGYTF.

Here the CDR3 reads CASSAAQSYGYTF. Here the CDR3 DNA reads TGTGCCAGCAGCGCGGCCCAGTCCTATGGCTACACCTTC. The chain recombines TRBV7-2 with TRBJ1-2; D not certain. V was cut by 5 bases and J by 4 bases, with 11 bases left in between. This CDR3 spans 13 amino acids. CDR1 is SGHTA and CDR2 is FQGNSA in the germline V gene.

This clone was seen only once. The chain carries TRBV10-1 and TRBJ1-1; TRBD1 matches 7 bases. Trimming cost V 2 bases and J 11 bases; bases outside gene matches: 8. The CDR3 contains 13 residues. CDR1 is WNHNN, CDR2 SYGVQD, per germline (reference sequence). CDR3 region: CASSEIPQGGAFF. Written as DNA, the CDR3 is TGCGCCAGCAGTGAGATCCCCCAGGGGGGTGCTTTCTTT.

This clone was counted a single time. V is TRBV11-2 and J is TRBJ1-1; 7 bases are shared with TRBD1. CDR3 length: 14 residues. Germline assignment: CDR1 SGHAT and CDR2 FQNNGV. V lost 5 bases and J lost 1; bases outside the gene matches: 4. CDR3 DNA sequence: TGTGCCAGCAGCACGGGACAGACGAACACTGAAGCTTTCTTT. Amino acids: CASSTGQTNTEAFF.

The chain's CDR3 is CASSQDRTGGKSPLHF. The DNA of the CDR3 is TGTGCCAGCAGCCAAGATAGGACAGGGGGGAAGTCACCCCTCCACTTT. J is TRBJ1-6 and V is TRBV4-2, with 10 bases aligning to TRBD1. The CDR3 loop spans 16 amino acids. CDR1 is LGHNA and CDR2 is YNFKEQ in the germline V gene. V gave up 0 bases and J gave up 10 bases; unmatched junction bases: 6.

As for this clone: Germline and junction disagree at one end, which may indicate a read error. The chain uses TRBV27 and TRBJ2-1; D is undetermined. The germline V gene has CDR1 MNHEY and CDR2 SMNVEV (reference sequence). CDR3 size: 12 residues. CDR3 DNA: TGTGCCAGCAGTTTAGAGATGGGCAGCTTGGTCTTC. This gives the protein CASSLEMGSLVF.

There are a few counts of this clone. This chain links TRBV27 with TRBJ2-5; TRBD2 matches 11 bases. Trimming took 6 bases from V and 1 from J; bases not matched to a gene: 1. The CDR3 spans 14 residues. Germline V CDR1 and CDR2: MNHEY, SMNVEV (reference sequence). This CDR3 is CASRGLAVQETQYF. The CDR3 nucleotides are TGTGCCAGCAGGGGACTAGCGGTCCAAGAGACCCAGTACTTC.

The CDR3 spells CASSHRDRPYEQYF. As DNA, the CDR3 is TGTGCCAGTAGTCACCGGGACAGGCCCTACGAGCAGTACTTC. This chain links TRBV19 with TRBJ2-7, with TRBD1 matching 8 bases. The CDR3 sequence is 14 residues long. Germline values: CDR1 LNHDA, CDR2 SQIVND (reference sequence). J was trimmed by 2 bases and V by 5 bases; bases with no gene match: 5.

The chain employs TRBV24-1 and TRBJ2-5; no firm D call. V lost 2 bases and J lost 5, with 8 bases in between. CDR3 length: 13 amino acids. The germline V gene has CDR1 KGHDR and CDR2 SFDVKD. CDR3 DNA: TGTGCCACCAGTGATTCCTACGCCGAGACCCAGTACTTC. Translated: CATSDSYAETQYF.

The J gene is TRBJ2-2, the V gene TRBV5-4, with unresolved D. CDR1 and CDR2 (germline): SGHNT, YYREEE (reference sequence). CDR3 length: 11 residues. V was pared by 4 bases and J by 5 bases, with 3 bases between. CDR3 nucleotide sequence: TGTGCCAGCAGCATAACCGGGGAGCTGTTTTTT. Protein product: CASSITGELFF.

This chain connects TRBV11-3 to TRBJ2-1; 11 bases agree with TRBD2. After removal of 4 bases from V and 6 bases from J, the junction contained 8 bases not matched to a gene. The CDR3 covers 16 residues. Germline V CDR1 and CDR2: SGHNT, YENEEA. CDR3 in amino acids: CASSSSTSGGSNEQFF. CDR3 nucleotides: TGTGCCAGCAGCTCTTCAACTAGCGGGGGCAGCAATGAGCAGTTCTTC.

The chain couples TRBV5-6 to TRBJ1-2; the D gene is possibly TRBD1 (5 bases). Deletions cut 1 base from V and 8 bases from J, with 18 bases between. CDR3 length: 15 residues. Germline V gives CDR1 SGHDT, CDR2 YYEEEE. DNA of the CDR3: TGTGCCAGCAGCTTGATGGTTGGCAGGGAGGGCGGCTACACCTTC. Translation gives CASSLMVGREGGYTF. The entire variable domain, with the rest obtained from reference TRBV5-6 and TRBJ1-2, is as follows: DAGVTQSPTHLIKTRGQQVTLRCSPKSGHDTVSWYQQALGQGPQFIFQYYEEEERQRGNFPDRFSGHQFPNYSSELNVNALLLGDSALYLCASSLMVGREGGYTFGSGTRLTVV.

The chain combines TRBV19 with TRBJ1-4; D remains ambiguous. Trimming cost V 8 bases and J 0 bases, with 7 bases left between them. Germline V gives CDR1 LNHDA, CDR2 SQIVND (reference sequence). The CDR3 loop spans 13 amino acids. The DNA of the CDR3 is TGTGCCAGTCCCCGTGCAACTAATGAAAAACTGTTTTTT. It translates to CASPRATNEKLFF.

The CDR3: CASSLGVAKNIQYF. CDR3 in DNA: TGTGCCAGCAGCTTAGGAGTAGCCAAAAACATTCAGTACTTC. V gene TRBV7-9 combines with J gene TRBJ2-4, with unresolved D. V was pared by 1 base and J by 0 bases, with 4 bases between. Germline CDR1 SEHNR, CDR2 FQNEAQ (reference sequence). The CDR3 extends over 14 amino acids.

This rearrangement joins TRBV7-2 to TRBJ2-7; TRBD1 matches 8 bases. Germline V gives CDR1 SGHTA, CDR2 FQGNSA. The CDR3 has 13 residues. V lost 3 bases to trimming and J lost 7 bases; unmatched junction nucleotides: 5. The CDR3, as DNA: TGTGCCAGCAGCTTCCAGGGGGCGCGGGAGCAGTACTTC. This encodes CASSFQGAREQYF.

This rearrangement joins TRBV4-1 to TRBJ1-3, with D perhaps TRBD1 (6 bases). Trimming cost V 0 bases and J 2 bases, with 8 bases left between them. This CDR3 has 15 amino acids. Germline lookup yields CDR1 MGHRA and CDR2 YSYEKL. The CDR3 region is CASSQDPGAGNTIYF. Written as DNA, the CDR3 is TGCGCCAGCAGCCAAGATCCAGGGGCTGGAAACACCATATATTTT.

The chain is built from TRBV3-1 (or the pseudogene TRBV3-2) and TRBJ2-3, with D possibly TRBD2 on 6 matching bases. CDR3 length: 16 amino acids. V gave up 4 bases and J gave up 1 base, with 15 bases separating them. The germline gives CDR1 LGHDT, CDR2 YNNKEL (reference sequence). As DNA, the CDR3 is TGTGCCAGCAGCCCACGGGGCTGGGAGGGCACAGATACGCAGTATTTT. Residues: CASSPRGWEGTDTQYF.

In DNA form, the CDR3 reads TGTGCCTGGAGTGGAACAGGGGGCATTGGAAACACCATATATTTT. Translated: CAWSGTGGIGNTIYF. The chain combines TRBV30 with TRBJ1-3, with TRBD1 matching over 9 bases. V was clipped by 1 base and J by 3 bases; unmatched bases: 4. The CDR3 consists of 15 residues. Germline lookup yields CDR1 GTSNPN and CDR2 SVGIG (reference sequence).

V usage is TRBV18 and J usage is TRBJ2-1; TRBD2 agrees at 8 bases. V lost 8 bases to trimming and J lost 5 bases; unmatched junction nucleotides: 5. The CDR3 covers 13 residues. Germline CDR1 KGHSH, CDR2 LQKENI. CDR3 amino acids: CASGTSGDNEQFF. CDR3 bases: TGTGCCAGCGGAACTAGCGGAGACAATGAGCAGTTCTTC.

The chain has TRBV6-5 and TRBJ2-7, with 8 bases fitting TRBD2. The germline CDR1 and CDR2 sequences are MNHEY and SVGAGI. Trimming at V came to 2 bases and at J to 3 bases, leaving 9 bases not matched to a gene. The CDR3 length is 16 residues. The DNA for the CDR3 is TGTGCCAGCAGTTACCGTGGGACTAGTAAAATCTACGAGCAGTACTTC. Translating it yields CASSYRGTSKIYEQYF.

The genes are TRBV6-5 and TRBJ1-5; 7 bases line up with TRBD1. Germline lookup yields CDR1 MNHEY and CDR2 SVGAGI. The CDR3 is 15 amino acids. Trimming removed 5 bases from V and 5 bases from J; junction bases left unmatched: 9. The CDR3 region is CASSPMTGRHQPQHF. In DNA form, the CDR3 reads TGTGCCAGCAGTCCGATGACAGGGCGGCATCAGCCCCAGCATTTT.

This clone was detected once. This chain links TRBV10-3 with TRBJ1-3; possibly TRBD1 for D (6 bases). There are 15 residues in the CDR3. V lost 10 bases and J 2 bases, leaving 18 bases between the germline ends. CDR1 is ENHRY, CDR2 SYGVKD, per germline. CDR3 sequence: CATQLGQLPGNTIYF. The CDR3 DNA reads TGTGCCACACAACTCGGACAGTTACCTGGAAACACCATATATTTT.

The V and J genes are TRBV7-3 and TRBJ2-5; TRBD1 aligns across 7 bases. The CDR3 has 14 residues. CDR1 is SGHTA and CDR2 is FQGTGA in the germline V gene. With V trimmed by 2 bases and J by 3 bases, 3 bases remained unmatched. The CDR3 here is CASSLGQGEETQYF. The CDR3 DNA reads as TGTGCCAGCAGCTTAGGGCAGGGGGAAGAGACCCAGTACTTC. Combining the CDR3 with reference TRBV7-3 and TRBJ2-5 gives the whole variable domain GAGVSQTPSNKVTEKGKYVELRCDPISGHTALYWYRQSLGQGPEFLIYFQGTGAADDSGLPNDRFFAVRPEGSVSTLKIQRTERGDSAVYLCASSLGQGEETQYFGPGTRLLVL.

The V and J genes are TRBV19 and TRBJ2-3; 7 positions agree with TRBD2. The germline CDR1 and CDR2 sequences are LNHDA and SQIVND (reference sequence). After removal of 3 bases from V and 5 bases from J, the junction contained 11 bases not matched to a gene. The CDR3 has 16 amino acids. Written as DNA, the CDR3 is TGTGCCAGTAGTATTGTGAGCGGGAATAGGATAGATACGCAGTATTTT. This gives the protein CASSIVSGNRIDTQYF. Together with reference TRBV19 and TRBJ2-3, the CDR3 gives the full variable domain: DGGITQSPKYLFRKEGQNVTLSCEQNLNHDAMYWYRQDPGQGLRLIYYSQIVNDFQKGDIAEGYSVSREKKESFPLTVTSAQKNPTAFYLCASSIVSGNRIDTQYFGPGTRLTVL.

This sequence joins TRBV30 and TRBJ1-2; TRBD1 agrees at 7 bases. V was pared by 5 bases and J by 2 bases, with 8 bases of the junction left unmatched. The germline CDR1 and CDR2 sequences are GTSNPN and SVGIG (reference sequence). The CDR3 contains 14 residues. CDR3 residues: CAWGIRGLNYGYTF. The CDR3 DNA reads TGTGCCTGGGGGATAAGGGGGCTGAACTATGGCTACACCTTC. Combining the CDR3 with reference TRBV30 and TRBJ1-2 gives the whole variable domain SQTIHQWPATLVQPVGSPLSLECTVEGTSNPNLYWYRQAAGRGLQLLFYSVGIGQISSEVPQNLSASRPQDRQFILSSKKLLLSDSGFYLCAWGIRGLNYGYTFGSGTRLTVV.

The V and J genes are TRBV29-1 and TRBJ2-3, with D unclear. This CDR3 is built from 13 residues. CDR1 is SQVTM, CDR2 ANQGSEA, per germline. V gave up 6 bases and J gave up 3 bases, with 13 bases separating them. The CDR3 protein is CSVRLSLTDTQYF. The DNA for the CDR3 is TGCAGCGTGCGCCTATCCTTGACAGATACGCAGTATTTT.

The chain couples TRBV6-6 to TRBJ2-7; TRBD2 agrees at 7 bases. The CDR3 covers 13 residues. With 5 bases clipped from V and 0 bases from J, the junction kept 1 base outside the gene matches. Germline V CDR1 and CDR2: MNHNY, SVGAGI (reference sequence). CDR3 loop: CASSRDYSYEQYF. Here the CDR3 DNA reads TGTGCCAGCAGTCGGGACTACTCCTACGAGCAGTACTTC.

V gene TRBV9 combines with J gene TRBJ2-3; 10 nucleotides agree with TRBD2. From germline, CDR1 is SGDLS and CDR2 YYNGEE. The CDR3 runs to 16 residues. V lost 3 bases, J lost 3 bases, and 7 bases stayed unmatched. The CDR3 region is CASSDPSGGLTDTQYF. The CDR3 DNA reads TGTGCCAGCAGCGATCCTAGCGGGGGCCTTACAGATACGCAGTATTTT.

This clone is a singleton in its sample. The chain is built from TRBV5-6 and TRBJ1-4; 7 nucleotides match TRBD1. The V gene end was trimmed by 4 bases and the J gene end by 0 bases; junction bases not matched to a gene: 6. This CDR3 region has 16 residues. The germline CDR1 and CDR2 sequences are SGHDT and YYEEEE. The chain's CDR3 is CASSPGQKSTNEKLFF. The CDR3 DNA reads as TGTGCCAGCAGCCCGGGACAGAAGTCAACTAATGAAAAACTGTTTTTT.

This clone was detected once. The chain links TRBV9 to TRBJ2-3; 7 positions match TRBD2. This CDR3 spans 17 amino acids. The V segment lost 0 bases and the J segment 1 base; nucleotides outside the gene matches: 8. Germline V lookup: CDR1 SGDLS, CDR2 YYNGEE. The CDR3 reads CASSVEGGSRRTDTQYF. Here the CDR3 DNA reads TGTGCCAGCAGCGTAGAGGGCGGGAGCCGTCGCACAGATACGCAGTATTTT. The full variable domain, with the rest looked up from reference TRBV9 and TRBJ2-3, is DSGVTQTPKHLITATGQRVTLRCSPRSGDLSVYWYQQSLDQGLQFLIQYYNGEERAKGNILERFSAQQFPDLHSELNLSSLELGDSALYFCASSVEGGSRRTDTQYFGPGTRLTVL.

V gene TRBV4-1 combines with J gene TRBJ2-7; the match to TRBD1 covers 7 bases. Looked up from germline, CDR1 is MGHRA and CDR2 is YSYEKL. J lost 1 base, V lost 4 bases, and 7 bases had no gene match. The CDR3 loop spans 15 amino acids. CDR3 sequence (DNA): TGCGCCAGCAGCCCGACGGGACAGACTTCCTACGAGCAGTACTTC. It encodes CASSPTGQTSYEQYF.

The V call is TRBV27, the J call TRBJ2-3; 9 bases are shared with TRBD2. CDR1 is MNHEY and CDR2 is SMNVEV in the germline V gene (reference sequence). The CDR3 has 14 residues. The ends lost 6 bases at V and 4 bases at J; junction bases unmatched: 5. The DNA of the CDR3 is TGTGCCAGCAGCAAGCGGGAGGCCTCAGATACGCAGTATTTT. This sequence encodes CASSKREASDTQYF.